The clone carrying this T cell receptor delta chain ranks as large (0.1 to 1%). Other DNA sequences in this specimen translate into the identical CDR3. V was clipped by 0 bases and J by 2 bases, with 4 bases between them. Germline V gives CDR1 TSWWSYY, CDR2 QGS. The CDR3 runs to 13 residues. TCRdb reapplied CATT to the reads. The data show about 2,300 delta-chain clones, 0.95% to 1.1% seen once. The data were obtained in a study of gamma-delta chains in newborns, infants, children. The wider study: Microbial exposure reportedly drives polyclonal innate γδ T cell expansion after birth.

The source is a child who was a newborn, infant or young child, either healthy, febrile or measles-vaccinated (not recorded which). Material: blood. The chain combines TRDV1 with TRDJ1; D is undetermined. This CDR3 reads CALGELPTDKLIF. The CDR3 nucleotides read TGTGCTCTTGGGGAACTTCCGACCGATAAACTCATCTTT.